This entry lists 24 T cell receptor beta chains sequenced from one sample in a study of CD8 T cells in ankylosing spondylitis. Overall study findings and caveats: Among TCR beta sequences, a motif of several highly homologous variants appeared characteristic of ankylosing spondylitis blood.

Their recognized antigens are unknown. One entry per CDR3 protein results from TCRdb running MiXCR on the 5' RACE reads. The sample yields about 220,000 distinct CDR3 sequences, about a sixth seen once. The sequencing input was blood, either unsorted or a sorted T cell fraction (not recorded which). These receptor sequences come from a male donor with ankylosing spondylitis.

CDR3 DNA: TGTGCCAGCAGACCGAGACTAGCGGGCTACACAGATACGCAGTATTTT. Translated: CASRPRLAGYTDTQYF. The chain couples TRBV6-1 to TRBJ2-3, with 10 positions matching TRBD2. Germline values: CDR1 MNHNS, CDR2 SASEGT. V shed 6 bases and J 2 bases; nucleotides not matched to a gene: 8. CDR3 length: 16 amino acids.

The V gene is TRBV29-1, the J gene TRBJ2-1; a weak D match, TRBD2 (5 bases). Germline V gene sequence: CDR1 SQVTM, CDR2 ANQGSEA. Trimming cost V 5 bases and J 4 bases, with 15 bases left between them. The CDR3 consists of 14 residues. CDR3 nucleotide sequence: TGCAGCGTTTGGGGAGACGGAGGATACAATGAGCAGTTCTTC. This codes for CSVWGDGGYNEQFF.

The rearrangement uses TRBV12-3 or TRBV12-4 and TRBJ2-2, with a possible D match to TRBD1 (6 bases). V lost 6 bases and J lost 1, with 12 bases in between. CDR3 length: 15 residues. CDR3 protein: CASSTGTMNTGELFF. CDR3 in DNA: TGTGCCAGCAGCACCGGGACAATGAACACCGGGGAGCTGTTTTTT.

The V and J genes are TRBV5-6 and TRBJ2-7, with a possible D match to TRBD1 (6 bases). CDR1 and CDR2 from the germline V gene are SGHDT and YYEEEE. Trimming cost V 1 base and J 3 bases, with 14 bases left between them. There are 15 residues in the CDR3. The DNA of the CDR3 is TGTGCCAGCAGCTTGAGAAGGGACAACGGCTACGAGCAGTACTTC. Its protein product is CASSLRRDNGYEQYF. The complete variable domain, with remaining parts taken from reference TRBV5-6 and TRBJ2-7, reads DAGVTQSPTHLIKTRGQQVTLRCSPKSGHDTVSWYQQALGQGPQFIFQYYEEEERQRGNFPDRFSGHQFPNYSSELNVNALLLGDSALYLCASSLRRDNGYEQYFGPGTRLTVT.

The sample holds a few counts of this clonotype. The V call is TRBV7-6, the J call TRBJ2-3; the D gene is possibly TRBD2 (6 bases). Per the germline V gene, CDR1 is SGHVS and CDR2 is FNYEAQ. The CDR3 consists of 15 residues. Trimming left V 6 bases short and J 0 bases short, with 13 bases between. CDR3 residues: CASSGVADSTDTQYF. The CDR3 DNA sequence: TGTGCCAGCAGTGGGGTAGCGGACAGCACAGATACGCAGTATTTT.

This chain links TRBV7-9 with TRBJ2-7, with 8 bases lining up with TRBD1. Trimming took 5 bases from V and 6 from J; bases not matched to a gene: 12. Per the germline V gene, CDR1 is SEHNR and CDR2 is FQNEAQ (reference sequence). This CDR3 is 15 amino acids long. CDR3 sequence (DNA): TGTGCCAGCAGCCCGATGATGGACAGGGAAGTCGAGCAGTACTTC. Amino acid sequence: CASSPMMDREVEQYF.

The chain carries TRBV4-1 and TRBJ2-5; 8 positions match TRBD1. The CDR3 spans 14 residues. V was pared by 3 bases and J by 4 bases, with 4 bases of the junction left unmatched. Germline V gene sequence: CDR1 MGHRA, CDR2 YSYEKL. For the CDR3, the DNA is TGCGCCAGCAGCCAGCAACAGGGGGGAGAGACCCAGTACTTC. It yields the protein CASSQQQGGETQYF.

This clonotype was detected a few times. The V gene is TRBV7-9, the J gene TRBJ2-5; 9 positions agree with TRBD1. Germline-derived CDR1 and CDR2 are SEHNR and FQNEAQ (reference sequence). J gave up 6 bases and V 1 base, and 6 bases lay outside the gene matches. This CDR3 comprises 15 residues. The CDR3 loop reads CASSLGTGGAKTQYF. The CDR3 DNA is TGTGCCAGCAGCTTAGGAACAGGGGGCGCGAAGACCCAGTACTTC.

This clonotype was picked up one time. The CDR3 coding sequence is TGTGCCAGCAGTTTACATAACTGGGGGGCCCTCAATGAGCAGTTCTTC. Its translation is CASSLHNWGALNEQFF. V is TRBV12-3 or TRBV12-4 and J is TRBJ2-1; D could derive from TRBD1 or TRBD2 (6 bases each). The CDR3 sequence is 16 residues long. Trimming took 2 bases from V and 6 from J, leaving 17 bases between them.

The genes are TRBV6-2 or TRBV6-3 and TRBJ2-7, with D perhaps TRBD1 (5 bases). This CDR3 region has 11 residues. Trimming left V 8 bases short and J 2 bases short, with 7 bases between. Germline V lookup: CDR1 MNHEY, CDR2 SVGEGT. The CDR3 DNA sequence: TGTGCCAGCGGACAAACCTACGAGCAGTACTTC. Translating it yields CASGQTYEQYF.

This clonotype showed up just a few times. The chain employs TRBV11-2 and TRBJ2-3; D unresolved. The CDR3 runs 11 residues. V shed 1 base and J shed 10 bases, with 6 bases lying between them. Germline V CDR1 and CDR2: SGHAT, FQNNGV. The DNA of the CDR3 is TGTGCCAGCAGCTTAGCCAGCGCGCAGTATTTT. This gives the protein CASSLASAQYF.

This clonotype was seen a few times. This chain uses TRBV6-1 with TRBJ2-7; the match to TRBD1 covers 8 bases. CDR1 and CDR2 from the germline V gene are MNHNS and SASEGT. The CDR3 sequence is 14 residues long. V shed 10 bases and J 4 bases; nucleotides not matched to a gene: 12. DNA for the CDR3: TGTGCCACATTCTCGACAGGGGTGGTGTACGAGCAGTACTTC. Translating it yields CATFSTGVVYEQYF.

The chain uses TRBV20-1 and TRBJ2-7; D call uncertain. The V and J ends lost 0 bases and 4 bases respectively, with 13 bases between them. CDR1 is DFQATT, CDR2 SNEGSKA, per germline (reference sequence). The CDR3 has 14 amino acids. The CDR3 loop is CSARDFETDYEQYF. The DNA for the CDR3 is TGCAGTGCTAGAGATTTTGAGACGGATTACGAGCAGTACTTC.

The V call is TRBV12-3 or TRBV12-4, the J call TRBJ2-7; TRBD1 agrees at 11 bases. The CDR3 consists of 13 residues. The junction had 2 bases not matched to a gene; V was cut back by 4 bases and J by 6 bases. DNA of the CDR3: TGTGCCAGCAGTTGGGGACAGGGGGGCGAGCAGTACTTC. Its translation is CASSWGQGGEQYF.

The CDR3 nucleotides are TGCAGCGTTGAAGTTTCGGCGACCGGGGAGCTGTTTTTT. Its translation: CSVEVSATGELFF. The chain links TRBV29-1 to TRBJ2-2; no firm D call. The CDR3 has 13 residues. V dropped 1 base and J dropped 5 bases, with 8 bases sitting between them. The V gene's germline CDR1 is SQVTM and CDR2 ANQGSEA.

In the case of this clonotype: At one of its ends the junction is not consistent with the germline gene, which may arise from a read error. CDR3 coding DNA: TGTGCCAGCAGCGCCCCCCCGGGGGAGACTCAGTACTTC. Amino acid sequence: CASSAPPGETQYF. The chain has TRBV9 and TRBJ2-5; D is possibly TRBD2 (6 bases). Germline CDR1 SGDLS, CDR2 YYNGEE. The CDR3 runs 13 residues.

The V gene is TRBV5-1, the J gene TRBJ2-7, with TRBD2 identical over 11 bases. After removal of 2 bases from V and 3 bases from J, the junction contained 7 bases not matched to a gene. CDR3 length: 16 amino acids. CDR1 and CDR2 from the germline V gene are SGHRS and YFSETQ. As DNA, the CDR3 is TGCGCCAGCAGCTTCATAGCGGGGGGGCGAAGCTACGAGCAGTACTTC. Its translation: CASSFIAGGRSYEQYF.

This clonotype came up many times. The chain carries TRBV12-3 or TRBV12-4 and TRBJ1-1; TRBD1 might be the D (5 bases). The CDR3 contains 15 residues. Trimming removed 4 bases from V and 3 bases from J, with 15 bases in between. This chain's CDR3 is CASSSNPGRDTEAFF. Written as DNA, the CDR3 is TGTGCCAGCAGTTCGAACCCGGGCAGGGACACTGAAGCTTTCTTT.

In this sample, this clonotype turned up a few times. The rearrangement links TRBV2 to TRBJ1-5; D gene unclear. This CDR3 is 14 amino acids long. Trimming stripped 0 bases from V and 5 bases from J, with 8 bases between. The germline V gene encodes CDR1 SNHLY and CDR2 FYNNEI. The CDR3 nucleotides are TGTGCCAGCAGTGAAGCCATAGGAGATCAGCCCCAGCATTTT. Translation gives CASSEAIGDQPQHF.

The chain couples TRBV5-1 to TRBJ2-6; perhaps TRBD1 as D (5 bases). Germline V gene lookup returns CDR1 SGHRS and CDR2 YFSETQ. This CDR3 has 15 residues. The germline V and J ends were trimmed by 0 bases and 3 bases, with 7 bases remaining between them. CDR3 bases: TGCGCCAGCAGCTTGGTAGGGGTTGGGGCCAACGTCCTGACTTTC. Residues: CASSLVGVGANVLTF.

In this sample, this clonotype turned up a few times. The CDR3 loop reads CASIAPPYGELFF. The CDR3 DNA is TGTGCCAGCATAGCCCCCCCTTACGGGGAGCTGTTTTTT. The J gene is TRBJ2-2, the V gene TRBV7-9; D is unclear. Germline V CDR1 and CDR2: SEHNR, FQNEAQ (reference sequence). This CDR3 is built from 13 residues. Trimming took 7 bases from V and 7 from J, leaving 13 bases between them.

The J gene is TRBJ2-2, the V gene TRBV3-1; D perhaps matches TRBD2 (6 bases). The ends were cut back, 1 base at V and 1 base at J, with 13 bases in the middle. Germline V gene data show CDR1 as LGHDT and CDR2 as YNNKEL (reference sequence). The CDR3 is 17 amino acids. The CDR3 here is CASSQVSWRENTGELFF. The CDR3 nucleotides are TGTGCCAGCAGCCAAGTGAGCTGGCGGGAGAACACCGGGGAGCTGTTTTTT.

The chain joins TRBV6-5 to TRBJ2-7; 7 bases are shared with TRBD2. V dropped 2 bases and J dropped 2; count of bases not matched to a gene: 3. The CDR3 covers 14 residues. Germline V CDR1 and CDR2: MNHEY, SVGAGI. The CDR3 coding sequence is TGTGCCAGCAGTTACGCTAGCGGACCCTACGAGCAGTACTTC. As protein: CASSYASGPYEQYF.

This clonotype has a handful of counts. The V gene is TRBV12-5, the J gene TRBJ2-2, with 7 bases that match TRBD1. The V gene's germline CDR1 is LGHNT and CDR2 FRNRAP. Trimming removed 6 bases from V and 5 bases from J; junction bases left unmatched: 9. The CDR3 runs to 15 residues. CDR3 loop: CASGSQGWETGELFF. CDR3 sequence (DNA): TGTGCTAGTGGGTCACAGGGGTGGGAGACCGGGGAGCTGTTTTTT.